This T cell receptor beta chain was captured in a study of regulatory T cells in long-lasting Graves disease. The study's findings and limits: A greater number of public clonotypes (more than 2,500) was shared by persistent patients than by new patients (roughly 930). TRBV28, TRBJ1-2 and TRBJ2-5 were segments that persistent disease favored.

Regarding time point: newly diagnosed GD, antithyroid drugs for less than 3 months. The TCR library used RNA extracted from PBMCs. J gave up 4 bases and V 5 bases, and 9 bases lay outside the gene matches. The CDR3 covers 16 residues. Germline lookup yields CDR1 LGHDT and CDR2 YNNKEL (reference sequence). There are many counts of this clonotype. The target antigen is unknown. iRepertoire HTBI primers and Arm-PCR of CDR3 regions built TCR beta libraries. In the source study's methods: Samples jointly harbored 62 TRBV and 15 or so TRBJ segments. Using its own MiXCR run on the multiplex PCR reads, TCRdb lists one record per CDR3 protein. For this entry, the V and J calls and clone size follow TCRdb and not the study's own pipeline. Of hundreds of thousands of distinct CDR3 sequences in the sample, less than 20% are singletons; the top ten hold approximately 21%.

The rearrangement uses TRBV3-1 and TRBJ2-1; 9 nucleotides align to TRBD2. Material: peripheral blood mononuclear cells (PBMCs), obtained at new diagnosis, from a patient treated with antithyroid drugs. The sequence derives from a female donor with Graves disease. The CDR3 reads CASSIDSGSVYNEQFF. The CDR3 coding sequence is TGTGCCAGCAGCATCGATAGCGGGAGTGTGTACAATGAGCAGTTCTTC.